These T cell receptor beta chains were read from a single sample in a study of blood T cell repertoires in COVID-19. Measured with immunoSEQ multiplex PCR; TCRdb has only the in-frame clones, and not every one. The sample gives under 250,000 clones, over 70% of which show up once; 3% to 3.5% is in the top ten. Sequenced input: PBMCs or T cells enriched from blood (not recorded which). The source is a woman aged 40 to 49 who had been exposed to COVID-19. Each CDR3 is given with its conserved first and last residue. D genes are given only for firm matches. The size field is filled for only some rows; it gives once, few, many or a size class.

J gene	clone size	V gene	D gene	CDR3 length	CDR3 DNA	CDR3 protein
TRBJ1-2	-	TRBV7-2	TRBD1	13	TGTGCCAGCAGCTTAGAAAGTAGGGAGGACAGGTTCTTC	CASSLESREDRFF
TRBJ2-1	-	TRBV5-8	-	16	TGTGCCAGCAGCTTACCCCGGGGGAAAAACTACAATGAGCAGTTCTTC	CASSLPRGKNYNEQFF
TRBJ1-4	-	TRBV19	-	14	-	CASTSGREEEKLFF
TRBJ2-3	-	TRBV6-5	-	12	TGTGCCAGCAGTCATCCACGCGCCACGCAGTATTTT	CASSHPRATQYF
TRBJ2-2	-	TRBV7-9	-	14	TGTGCCCAGAGCCAGGGGCGTCAAACCGGGGAGCTGTTTTTT	CAQSQGRQTGELFF
TRBJ2-7	-	TRBV5-4	TRBD1	14	TGTGCCAGCAGTTTGGACAGGGGGCGCCGCGAGCAGTACTTC	CASSLDRGRREQYF
TRBJ1-3	-	TRBV4-1	TRBD1	17	TGCGCCAGCAGCCAAGGACAGGGCCGCCCCTCTGGAAACACCATATATTTT	CASSQGQGRPSGNTIYF
TRBJ2-7	-	TRBV4-3	-	13	TGCGCCAGCAGCCAAGACTTCGGCTACGAGCAGTACTTC	CASSQDFGYEQYF
TRBJ2-7	once	TRBV30	-	11	TGTGCCTGGGATAGGGGTTACGAGCAGTACTTC	CAWDRGYEQYF
TRBJ2-3	-	TRBV6-1	-	14	TGTGCCAGCAGTGAAATAGCGAACACAGATACGCAGTATTTT	CASSEIANTDTQYF
TRBJ1-1	few	TRBV29-1	TRBD1	13	TGCAGCGTTGGGCGGGACAGGGGCACTGAAGCTTTCTTT	CSVGRDRGTEAFF
TRBJ2-3	-	TRBV24-1	-	17	TGTGCCACCAGTGATTTTAAGAACAGCCACGGCACAGATACGCAGTATTTT	CATSDFKNSHGTDTQYF
TRBJ1-2	-	TRBV5-5	-	13	TGTGCCAGCAGCCCACAGGGTAACTATGGCTACACCTTC	CASSPQGNYGYTF
TRBJ2-2	-	TRBV11-2	-	15	TGTGCCAGCAGCTTAGATCCAACTAGCTCCGGGGAGCTGTTTTTT	CASSLDPTSSGELFF
TRBJ2-3	-	TRBV7-2	-	13	TGTGCCAGCAGCAGGAGGTGGGCAGATACGCAGTATTTT	CASSRRWADTQYF
TRBJ2-7	-	TRBV18	TRBD1	15	TGTGCCAGCTCACAGACAGGGCTGGCGGACTACGAGCAGTACTTC	CASSQTGLADYEQYF
TRBJ2-1	few	TRBV6-5	-	14	TGTGCCACCCCGGGGGAGAGCCTCTCCGATGAGCAGTTCTTC	CATPGESLSDEQFF
TRBJ2-1	-	TRBV4-1	TRBD2	17	TGCGCCAGCAGCCCCCGAAGCGCGAGGCTAGCGGTCAATGAGCAGTTCTTC	CASSPRSARLAVNEQFF
TRBJ2-3	-	TRBV7-7	-	13	TGTGCTAGCAGTTCAGGGATTACAGATACGCAGTATTTT	CASSSGITDTQYF
TRBJ2-5	-	TRBV5-4	TRBD2	14	TGTGCCAGCAGCTTGGGGACTAGCATGGAGACCCAGTACTTC	CASSLGTSMETQYF
TRBJ2-1	-	TRBV3-1/TRBV3-2	TRBD2	19	TGTGCCAGGGGAGAGGGGCTAGCGGGGAGTAATTTAGTCTACAATGAGCAGTTCTTC	CARGEGLAGSNLVYNEQFF
TRBJ2-3	-	TRBV10-3	-	15	TGTGCCATCAGTGGTTGGACCCAGCAGGGAGATACGCAGTATTTT	CAISGWTQQGDTQYF
TRBJ2-4	-	TRBV18	TRBD2	21	TGTGCCAGCTCACCATACCCTGAGACTAGCGGGAGGGCCCAAGCCAAAAACATTCAGTACTTC	CASSPYPETSGRAQAKNIQYF
TRBJ2-2	-	TRBV9	TRBD2	13	TGTGCCAGCAGGCGGGAGATCTCTGGGGAGCTGTTTTTT	CASRREISGELFF
TRBJ2-2	once	TRBV5-1	TRBD2	15	TGTGCCAGCAGCTCTACTAGCGGGAGGACCGGGGAGCTGTTTTTT	CASSSTSGRTGELFF
TRBJ1-3	few	TRBV19	-	13	TGTGCCAGTAGTATCCGCTCTGGAAACACCATATATTTT	CASSIRSGNTIYF
TRBJ2-1	-	TRBV18	TRBD1	14	TGTGCCAGCTCACCTCGACAGGGGCACAATGAGCAGTTCTTC	CASSPRQGHNEQFF
TRBJ1-1	-	TRBV28	-	15	TGTGCCAGCAGTCTGACGACAGGACTGAACACTGAAGCTTTCTTT	CASSLTTGLNTEAFF
TRBJ2-3	few	TRBV9	TRBD1	15	TGTGCCAGCAGTCAGACAGGGTGGCGAGGAGATACGCAGTATTTT	CASSQTGWRGDTQYF
TRBJ2-2	-	TRBV7-2	-	16	TGTGCCAGCAGCTTGGGTCAGGGGCCGAACACCGGGGAGCTGTTTTTT	CASSLGQGPNTGELFF
TRBJ2-2	-	TRBV19	-	14	TGTGCCAGTAGTTCCTTCCCCTCGTCCGGGGAGCTGTTTTTT	CASSSFPSSGELFF
TRBJ2-5	-	TRBV11-3	-	15	TGTGCCAGCAGCTTCCTCCGGGAGTTGGGGGAGACCCAGTACTTC	CASSFLRELGETQYF
TRBJ2-2	-	TRBV7-3	TRBD1	16	TGTGCCAGCAGCCCCCGTCTGGGACAGCCCACCGGGGAGCTGTTTTTT	CASSPRLGQPTGELFF
TRBJ1-1	few	TRBV3-1/TRBV3-2	-	15	TGTGCCAGCAGCCAAGATGGCGGGACGGTGCATGAAGCTTTCTTT	CASSQDGGTVHEAFF
TRBJ1-1	once	TRBV29-1	-	14	TGCAGCGTTGGATCAAACAGGCCGAACACTGAAGCTTTCTTT	CSVGSNRPNTEAFF
TRBJ1-2	-	TRBV30	TRBD1	13	TGTGCCTGGAGCTCACAGGGGGTGAAGGGCTACACCTTC	CAWSSQGVKGYTF
TRBJ1-4	-	TRBV24-1	-	16	TGTGCCACCGGTTCAGGGGACCGAGCAACTAATGAAAAACTGTTTTTT	CATGSGDRATNEKLFF
TRBJ1-2	-	TRBV12-3/TRBV12-4	-	13	TGTGCCAGCACCGAACAGGGTCCTCTTGGCTACACCTTC	CASTEQGPLGYTF
TRBJ2-6	-	TRBV14	-	16	TGTGCCAGTAGGCGCGGGACAGTCTCTGGGGCCAACGTCCTGACTTTC	CASRRGTVSGANVLTF
TRBJ1-1	-	TRBV19	-	11	TGTGCCAGTAGTATCTTAACTGAAGCTTTCTTT	CASSILTEAFF
TRBJ2-1	-	TRBV15	TRBD1	15	TGTGCCACCAGTTTACCAGGGGGCGTATTCAATGAGCAGTTCTTC	CATSLPGGVFNEQFF
TRBJ2-3	-	TRBV14	-	12	TGTGCCAGCAGCCAAAGCTGGGATACGCAGTATTTT	CASSQSWDTQYF
TRBJ2-2	-	TRBV11-1	-	16	TGTGCCAGCACCCCCATAGGGGCAGGGCGAACCGGGGAGCTGTTTTTT	CASTPIGAGRTGELFF
TRBJ2-3	-	TRBV6-5	TRBD2	14	TGTGCCAGCAGCAGGACTAGCGGCACAGATACGCAGTATTTT	CASSRTSGTDTQYF
TRBJ2-7	once	TRBV7-2	TRBD1	13	TGTGCCAGCAGCCCACAGGGGGCCTACGAGCAGTACTTC	CASSPQGAYEQYF
TRBJ2-7	-	TRBV7-8	-	15	TGTGCCAGCAGCTTACTGGGACACCTCTCCTACGAGCAGTACTTC	CASSLLGHLSYEQYF
TRBJ1-5	-	TRBV5-1	-	19	TGTGCCAGCAGCTTTTACCCCGCCACAGGGACGGGGAGCAATCAGCCCCAGCATTTT	CASSFYPATGTGSNQPQHF
TRBJ1-2	-	TRBV12-3/TRBV12-4	TRBD1	13	TGTGCCAGCCGGCACCCGACAGGGGACGGCTACACCTTC	CASRHPTGDGYTF
TRBJ1-2	-	TRBV9	TRBD1	15	TGTGCCAGCAGCCCCGATCAGGGGGCATTCTATGGCTACACCTTC	CASSPDQGAFYGYTF
TRBJ1-2	once	TRBV28	-	14	TGTGCCAGCAGGCGCGACAGGTTAATCGAAGGCTACACCTTC	CASRRDRLIEGYTF
TRBJ2-1	-	TRBV11-1	-	14	TGTGCCAGCAGCTTAGCGGGAGCTGGCTATGAGCAGTTCTTC	CASSLAGAGYEQFF
TRBJ2-3	-	TRBV5-1	TRBD2	18	TGCGCCAGCAGCTTGGCCGGGGCTAGCGGGGGGGCAACAGATACGCAGTATTTT	CASSLAGASGGATDTQYF
TRBJ1-2	-	TRBV27	TRBD1	13	TGTGCCAGCCGGACAGGGAGGGACTATGGCTACACCTTC	CASRTGRDYGYTF
TRBJ1-4	-	TRBV9	-	14	TGTGCCAGCAGCCGGGACAATAGAGATGAAAAACTGTTTTTT	CASSRDNRDEKLFF
TRBJ1-6	-	TRBV7-3	-	13	TGTGCCAGCAGCGCCACACGAAATTCACCCCTCCACTTT	CASSATRNSPLHF